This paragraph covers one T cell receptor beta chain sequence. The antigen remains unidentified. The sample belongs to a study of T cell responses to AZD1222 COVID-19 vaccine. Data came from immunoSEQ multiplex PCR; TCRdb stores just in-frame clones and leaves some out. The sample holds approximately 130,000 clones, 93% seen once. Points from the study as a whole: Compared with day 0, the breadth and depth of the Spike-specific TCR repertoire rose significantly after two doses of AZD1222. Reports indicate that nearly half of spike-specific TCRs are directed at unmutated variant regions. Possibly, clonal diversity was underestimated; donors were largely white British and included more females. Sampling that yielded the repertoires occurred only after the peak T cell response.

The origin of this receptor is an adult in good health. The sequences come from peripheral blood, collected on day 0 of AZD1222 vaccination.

Here the CDR3 reads CASSYSGQGAKAGAFF. CDR3 in DNA: TGCGCCAGCAGCTATTCGGGACAGGGGGCAAAAGCGGGAGCTTTCTTT. The rearrangement joins TRBV5-1 to TRBJ1-1; 12 bases fit TRBD1. V was pared by 3 bases and J by 10 bases, with 13 bases of the junction left unmatched. Germline V CDR1 and CDR2: SGHRS, YFSETQ. CDR3 length: 16 amino acids.